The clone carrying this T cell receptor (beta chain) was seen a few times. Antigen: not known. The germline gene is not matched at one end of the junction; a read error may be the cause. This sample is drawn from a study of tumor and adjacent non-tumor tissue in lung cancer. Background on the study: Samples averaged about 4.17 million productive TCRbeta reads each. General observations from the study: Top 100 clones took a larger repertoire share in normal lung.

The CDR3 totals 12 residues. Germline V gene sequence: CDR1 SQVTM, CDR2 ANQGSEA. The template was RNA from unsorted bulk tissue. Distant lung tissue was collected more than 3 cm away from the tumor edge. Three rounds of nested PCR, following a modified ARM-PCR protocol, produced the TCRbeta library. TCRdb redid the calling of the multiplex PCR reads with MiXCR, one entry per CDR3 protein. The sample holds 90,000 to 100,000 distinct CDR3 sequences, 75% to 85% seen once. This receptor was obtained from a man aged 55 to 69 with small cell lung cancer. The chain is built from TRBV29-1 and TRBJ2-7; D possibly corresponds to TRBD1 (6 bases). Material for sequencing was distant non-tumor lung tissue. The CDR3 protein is CSARDTSCEQSF. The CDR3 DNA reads TGCAGCGCCCGGGACACCTCCTGCGAGCAGTCCTTT.